There are a few counts of the clone carrying this TCR beta chain. Its antigen is still unknown. Via CD45RO/CCR7/CD25/CD127/CD95/CD27, cells of the CD4+ naive, central memory, regulatory and stem cell-like memory subsets were sorted. The record originates from a study of beta chain features in type 1 diabetes. General study results and limits: Significant though moderate, a shortening of TCRB CDR3s appeared in all four CD4+ subsets of Type 1 diabetes patients. A greater similarity of naive, central memory and Treg TCRB repertoires was seen among patients than among healthy donors.

All of the isolated RNA was reverse transcribed, so expressed TCRB transcripts were sequenced. The average output of naive, central memory and regulatory T cell samples was roughly 3.6 million reads. Clones were read by immunoSEQ multiplex PCR, and TCRdb kept only the in-frame ones, dropping some. This table has about 290,000 clones, approximately 8% appearing once. Germline values: CDR1 MNHEY, CDR2 SVGAGI. Trimming took 10 bases from V and 7 from J; bases not matched to a gene: 8. The CDR3 is 13 residues long. The TCR originated in a young woman in good health. The sequencing sample was made of central memory CD4+ T cells from blood. J is TRBJ2-1 and V is TRBV6-5, with TRBD1 matching 9 bases. In DNA, the CDR3 is TGTGCCAAAAAGGACAGGGGTGATAATGAGCAGTTCTTC. Its protein is CAKKDRGDNEQFF.